This T cell receptor (beta chain) was profiled in a study of cytomegalovirus exposure and HLA in healthy donors. The overall study: Researchers found that about 84% of some 400 genotyped donors fell within the Caucasian-associated ancestry cluster. The study's findings and limits: TRBV6-2, TRBV6-3 and other indistinguishable V segments were excluded. There were several of the most significant clusters that appeared linked to common viral pathogens in a later analysis. What was likely a sequencing artifact was a cluster of highly shared sequence variants.

With 60 Vbeta and 13 Jbeta primers, the PCR was carried out. The assay was immunoSEQ multiplex PCR, and TCRdb's table has in-frame clones only and misses some. This table holds about 150,000 clones, around 80% found once. Germline CDR1 SGHRS, CDR2 YFSETQ. This CDR3 comprises 16 residues. With V trimmed by 4 bases and J by 0 bases, 7 bases remained unmatched. Points on this clone: Its antigen is not known.

This chain uses TRBV5-1 with TRBJ2-3, with 8 bases lining up with TRBD1. The source of this sequence is a man aged 30-40 years in good health and CMV-seronegative. The sequencing sample was made of PBMCs. CDR3 protein: CASSPDRAYSTDTQYF. The CDR3 DNA sequence: TGCGCCAGCAGCCCGGACAGGGCATATAGCACAGATACGCAGTATTTT.